This TCR beta chain is drawn from a study of cytomegalovirus exposure and HLA in healthy donors (dated by TCRdb to the late 2010s). Looking at the study overall: According to an earlier analysis of a few hundred of the donors, about 179 million T cells yielded 117 million unique TCR beta sequences and approximately 300 Gb of sequence data. Around 320 gigabases of sequencing data and some 85 million unique TCR sequences were included in an early release covering 550 to 650 HLA-typed donors. Among the roughly 370 genotyped donors, around 81% belonged to the genetic ancestry cluster associated with self-reported Caucasian donors. The aim of the study was to test whether cataloging public T cell receptors could identify signatures of past pathogen exposure. The T cell repertoires of under 700 subjects were profiled by immunosequencing and related to cytomegalovirus serostatus. Besides the first cohort of around 700 subjects, a separate validation cohort made up of 120 different subjects was used. To predict cytomegalovirus infection status, the study brought together high-throughput TCR immunosequencing, statistical association of individual TCRs with disease status, and machine learning. In a later analysis, previously published TCR beta repertoires from 666 donors were re-analyzed and high-resolution HLA genotyping was added so that TCR occurrence patterns could be studied. Rather than using new phenotypic data, the later analysis identified candidate immune exposures from TCR beta sequences and from how often those sequences occurred across donors. In an earlier analysis of over 550 of the donors, high-throughput TCR beta sequencing was used to judge whether each TCR beta V gene segment behaved as functional or pseudogenic. Alongside the repertoire data, information on donor age, sex, ethnicity and CMV serostatus was compiled. In a later genetic analysis, genome-wide SNP genotypes for about three fifths of the roughly 670 donors were used, and that subset was treated as a discovery cohort. All discovery cohort repertoires had been generated on a single sequencing platform. Class I and class II HLA loci were covered by the typing at four-digit resolution. The number of donors typed differed by locus, with 629-630 for A, B, C, DRB1 and DQB1, approximately 500 for DQA1, some 570 for DPA1, and some 450 for DPB1. Four or five DR-DQ haplotypes were handled as single units for association and clustering because linkage in the cohort was strong. On average, around 200,000 unique TCR beta nucleotide sequences were sequenced per donor among a few hundred genotyped donors of the cohort, with roughly 18% of those sequences being non-productive. Paper-wide results and their limitations: Linkage disequilibrium might explain the correlated functional status among segregating V segments, but an unknown experimental factor could not be excluded. Most CMV-associated TCR beta chains appeared to be HLA-restricted in a later analysis, and the HLA associations seemed to be driven largely by CMV exposure. The cohort was sequenced for TCR beta chains only, and without alpha or paired-chain data the features that could be detected were limited. A few of the identified cytomegalovirus-associated TCR beta chains were confirmed in vitro to be specific for cytomegalovirus antigens. For the cohort, immune exposure information was limited to CMV serostatus. HLA typing was unavailable for some donors at each locus, so association tests used only the typed subset. In a later analysis, HLA-associated TCR beta chains were found to be more clonally expanded and to have lower generation probabilities than equally common non-associated chains. In a later analysis, the rate of TCR association differed among HLA loci, with DRB1 alleles having the most associated TCRs and HLA-C alleles having the fewest. According to a later analysis, parvovirus B19, influenza, CMV and Epstein-Barr virus appeared linked to several top co-occurrence clusters. Specific HLA alleles were associated with more than 15,000 TCR beta sequences at a false discovery rate of 0.05 in a later analysis. Roughly uniform sequencing depth across donors was assumed in presence/absence analyses, although this assumption may not hold. The classifier was reported to diagnose cytomegalovirus status with high specificity and sensitivity in both the original cohort and the validation cohort. In a later genetic analysis, a missense DCLRE1C variant was associated with V-gene and J-gene trimming of TCR beta chains, and the association was replicated in an independent cohort. While some public TCRs were present in many individuals, most TCR sequences turned up only very rarely across donors. Because the 87-base-pair reads could not distinguish some IMGT-functional V segments, including TRBV6-2 and TRBV6-3, those segments were excluded. The authors suggested that the approach could potentially be generalized to other disease states and immunological phenotypes. According to a later genetic analysis, donors in an Asian-associated ancestry cluster had fewer N-insertions in productive TCRs than the roughly 700-donor mean. Broadly in line with IMGT annotations, most TCR beta V segments showed up in productive rearrangements about 87% or about 30% of the time in an earlier analysis of 587 of the donors. A cluster of highly shared sequence variants was judged likely to represent a technical artifact of the sequencing pipeline. When HLA alleles, especially DR and DQ, strongly co-occurred, attributing TCR associations to individual alleles was difficult. Because counts were too low, fewer than 20 rarely observed V segments, including chromosome 9 orphons, were excluded from the earlier analysis of 500 to 700 of the donors. The study listed approximately 160 TCR beta chains as associated with cytomegalovirus. A further reported finding was that TCR beta sequences accurately predicted the HLA-A and HLA-B alleles for most subjects in the first cohort.

Reading the germline V gene (reference sequence) gives CDR1 MNHEY and CDR2 SMNVEV. The CDR3, cysteine through phenylalanine, is 13 amino acids long. Left in the record is the CDR3 DNA by itself, 39 bases read in frame from the first base. Deletion took 7 bases off V and 1 base off J, with a span of 9 bases between the germline ends. Libraries came from the immunoSEQ multiplex PCR assay. For the multiplex PCR, a mixture combining 60 forward primers for TCR Vbeta segments and 13 reverse primers for TCR Jbeta segments was used. A multiplex PCR assay on genomic DNA amplified the CDR3 region of rearranged TCR beta genes. Amplified TCR beta libraries were sequenced as 87-base-pair reads on the Illumina HiSeq System. On the study's bioinformatics: A later analysis tallied about 77 million unique TCR beta chains across the 666 repertoires, and around 9.9 million of those chains were shared by two or more donors. A nearest-neighbor algorithm error-corrected the raw reads and collapsed the reads into unique sequences, merging closely related sequences to remove PCR and sequencing errors. Alignment of CDR3 sequences to IMGT reference sequences was used to assign V, D and J gene segments. For a sequence to be retained, at least a six-nucleotide match to both a V gene segment and a J gene segment was required. Rearrangements were called productive when the CDR3 lacked stop codons and stayed in frame with V and J; all others were non-productive. Following IMGT convention, CDR3 was defined as the stretch from the second conserved V-encoded cysteine to the conserved J-encoded phenylalanine. The earlier analysis of some 600 of the donors excluded sequences that lacked an unambiguous match to a single V gene segment. An earlier analysis of around 600 of the donors classified V segments as functional when productive rearrangements were above 56.7% and as segregating when the standard deviation between donors was above 5%. To diagnose cytomegalovirus status from the catalog of TCR beta chain sequences, a statistical classification framework was built. In a later analysis, V and J genes were assigned by comparing TCR nucleotide sequences against IMGT/GENE-DB human TR gene sequences. A later analysis assigned CDR3 sequences and most-parsimonious VDJ recombination scenarios with the TCRdist pipeline. A later analysis defined each TCR beta chain by its CDR3 amino acid sequence plus V-gene family, and excluded reads lacking a unique V-gene family. To address suspected cross-contamination and a sequencing artifact, a later analysis removed under 600 highly shared, low-generation-probability nucleotide sequences. A later analysis calculated a clonal expansion index for each public chain from normalized within-repertoire ranks of inferred template counts. In a later analysis, generation probabilities were computed using a VDJ recombination model fitted to out-of-frame rearrangements, and the results were checked against IGoR. Hypergeometric tests were used in a later analysis to score TCR-TCR, TCR-HLA and TCR-CMV co-occurrence, with a repertoire-size bias correction applied to the TCR pairs. In a later analysis, false discovery rates were estimated by permuting HLA or CMV assignments 20 times. In a later analysis, co-occurring TCRs were grouped with DBSCAN, and TCRdist sequence similarity was added when clustering was performed within HLA-allele-positive subsets. Repertoires with fewer than 30,000 or more than 120,000 public chains were left out of co-occurrence clustering, as were five repertoires with anomalous nucleotide sharing. TCRdb holds this immuneACCESS table with in-frame rearrangements only. Some clones are missing; in checked studies, unresolved V genes explain under half, and the rest has no known cause. V, J and clone size are those of that table, while D and trimming were read from the DNA. This sample lists about 130,000 clones; 81% were detected once. Around 0.7% of the sample goes to the ten largest clones.

Comment on this clone: It has no known antigen specificity. Within one base of it there is no much larger clone, and no base qualities were kept.

The cohort was made up of under 800 healthy bone marrow donors. At the time of sampling, every cohort member was nominally healthy, though immune exposures that went unrecorded were likely present. The donor tested CMV seronegative, placing the donor among the 350 to 400 seronegative members of the cohort. Every donor gave a peripheral blood sample, and the peripheral blood mononuclear cells from that sample were used for TCR beta sequencing. The Qiagen DNeasy Blood Extraction Kit was used to extract genomic DNA from the blood cell samples. The rearranged chain carries TRBV27 and TRBJ2-3; too little of a D gene remains to name it. Material: PBMCs. This clonotype was sampled from a man between 18 and 29 years old in good health and CMV-seronegative. The sequenced DNA: TGTGCCAGCACTGGCTCTGGCACAGATACGCAGTATTTT. Translated, it gives CASTGSGTDTQYF.